The clone carrying this T cell receptor (beta chain) was observed a single time. As yet, its antigen is unknown. The data are from a study of T cells in narcolepsy. Whole-study findings and limits: Same-patient CSF and blood CD4+ T cell clonotypes included HCRT-specific and TRIB2-specific autoreactive ones.

Libraries were prepared by immunoSEQ multiplex PCR; TCRdb keeps only in-frame clonotypes and omits some of them. The sample includes tens of thousands of clones, around 85% of them seen just once. Germline V lookup: CDR1 LGHNA, CDR2 YNFKEQ. Unmatched junction bases numbered 8, after V lost 4 bases and J lost 6 bases. The CDR3 runs 16 residues. This TCR was recovered from a human donor with narcolepsy. V and J are TRBV4-2 and TRBJ2-1; 11 bases line up with TRBD2. Source material: CD45RA- memory CD4+ T cells from PBMCs. The CDR3 DNA reads as TGTGCCAGCAGCCGCTCTGAGGGACTAGCGGCCAATGAGCAGTTCTTC. As protein: CASSRSEGLAANEQFF.